The subject of this entry is one T cell receptor beta chain. V lost 0 bases, J lost 5 bases, and 9 bases stayed unmatched. The V gene's germline CDR1 is SGHVS and CDR2 FQNEAQ. CDR3 length: 16 residues. This record comes from a study of blood T cell repertoires in COVID-19. Assay: immunoSEQ multiplex PCR; the TCRdb copy retains only in-frame clones and omits some. The profile covers around 140,000 clones, with about 79% appearing a single time and just under 3% taken by the ten largest. J is TRBJ2-5 and V is TRBV7-8, with TRBD1 matching over 7 bases. What was sequenced was PBMCs or T cells enriched from blood (not recorded which). This sequence was found in a woman in her forties or fifties who had recovered from COVID-19. CDR3 residues: CASSLAAGGDWETQYF. The CDR3 DNA reads TGTGCCAGCAGCTTAGCGGCAGGGGGTGATTGGGAGACCCAGTACTTC.